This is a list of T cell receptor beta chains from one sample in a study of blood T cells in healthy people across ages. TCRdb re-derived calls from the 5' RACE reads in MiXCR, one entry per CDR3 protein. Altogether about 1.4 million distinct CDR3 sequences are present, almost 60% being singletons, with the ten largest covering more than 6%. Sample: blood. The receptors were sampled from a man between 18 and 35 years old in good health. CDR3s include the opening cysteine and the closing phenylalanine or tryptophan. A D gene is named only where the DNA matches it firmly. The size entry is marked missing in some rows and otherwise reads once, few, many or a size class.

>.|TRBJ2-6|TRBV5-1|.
TGCGCCTGCAGCTTGGCTACAGAGGATAGCTCTGGGGCCAACGTCCTGACTTTC
CACSLATEDSSGANVLTF
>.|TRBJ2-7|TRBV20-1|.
TGCAGTGCTGCCGGGGATGTTTACGAGCAGTACTTC
CSAAGDVYEQYF
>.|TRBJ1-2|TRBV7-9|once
TGTGCCAGCAGCTACGCGGAGGGGGATGGCTACACCTTC
CASSYAEGDGYTF
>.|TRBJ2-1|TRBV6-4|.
TGTGCCAGCAGTTCTCTGACTAGATTCGGGGGCGAGCAGTTCTTC
CASSSLTRFGGEQFF
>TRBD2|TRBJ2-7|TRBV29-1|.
TGCAGCGTTGATTCTAGGTCTAGCGGGGGGTACGAGCAGTACTTC
CSVDSRSSGGYEQYF
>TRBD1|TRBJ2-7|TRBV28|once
TGTGCCAGCAGGCGGTCGGGACAGTCCTACGAGCAGTACTTC
CASRRSGQSYEQYF
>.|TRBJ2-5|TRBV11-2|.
TGTGCCAGCAGCCCGACCCGGGCCACCATTGAGACCCAGTACTTC
CASSPTRATIETQYF
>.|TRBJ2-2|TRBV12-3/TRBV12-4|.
TGTGCCAGCAGTGGACGGACAAGCGGTAACGGGGAGCTGTTTTTT
CASSGRTSGNGELFF
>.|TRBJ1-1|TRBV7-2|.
TGTGCCAGCAGCCCATGGTCGGGGGCTGAAGCTTTCTTT
CASSPWSGAEAFF
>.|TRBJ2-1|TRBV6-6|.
TGTGCCAGCGGACACATCAGGTCTGCCTACAATGAGCAGTTCTTC
CASGHIRSAYNEQFF
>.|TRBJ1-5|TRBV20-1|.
TGCAGTGCTACAGCCTTTAACCGGGACGGGGGGCCGAGGGGCAATCAGCCCCAGCATTTT
CSATAFNRDGGPRGNQPQHF
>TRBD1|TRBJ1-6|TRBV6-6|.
TGTGCCAGCAACCGACAGGGGAGTTCACCCCTCCACTTT
CASNRQGSSPLHF
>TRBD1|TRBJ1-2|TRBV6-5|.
TGTGCCAGCACCGCTCCTCGGGACAGCTTCTATGGCTACACCTTC
CASTAPRDSFYGYTF
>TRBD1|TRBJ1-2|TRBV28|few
TGTGCCAGCAGGAAGGACAGGCAAGGGTACTATGGCTACACCTTC
CASRKDRQGYYGYTF
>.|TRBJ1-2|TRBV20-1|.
TGCAGTGCTAGGGGCTATGGCTACACCTTC
CSARGYGYTF
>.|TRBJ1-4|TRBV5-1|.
TGCGCCAGCAGCTTGGAAGGGTATGAAAAACTGTTTTTT
CASSLEGYEKLFF
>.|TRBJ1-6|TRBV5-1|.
TGCGCCAGCAGCGCGGACGGCCTAGGTTCACCCCTCCACTTT
CASSADGLGSPLHF
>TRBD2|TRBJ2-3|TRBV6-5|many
TGTGCCAGCAGTTGGGATACTAGCGGGGGAACCACAGATACGCAGTATTTT
CASSWDTSGGTTDTQYF